The rows below give T cell receptor beta chains drawn from one sample of a study of T cells in Graves' hyperthyroidism and ophthalmopathy. MiXCR, run by TCRdb on the multiplex PCR reads, gives a single entry per CDR3 protein. This table has roughly 200,000 distinct CDR3 sequences, about a sixth appearing once. Sequencing was done on a sample of blood. These receptors were taken from a woman in her fifties or sixties with Graves' hyperthyroidism. Each CDR3 is given with its conserved first and last residue. A D gene is named only where the DNA matches it firmly.

D gene | V gene | CDR3 protein
NA | TRBV20-1 | CSARDTSSYEQYF
TRBD2 | TRBV19 | CASSTPGGATYNEQFF
TRBD2 | TRBV3-1 | CASSRGGRFYNEQFF
NA | TRBV9 | CASSVARGSNGYTF
NA | TRBV20-1 | CSAPLAGPMNTEAFF
NA | TRBV9 | CASSRLEGQRQETQYF
TRBD1 | TRBV7-3 | CASSLDRVGNEQFF
NA | TRBV20-1 | CSVYVPGETQYF
NA | TRBV12-3/TRBV12-4 | CASSLRIVGGGYTF
TRBD2 | TRBV3-1 | CASSQAILAGGSEQYF
NA | TRBV11-2 | CASSLDWGQGEQYF
NA | TRBV18 | CASSPSSGGLNTEAFF
NA | TRBV3-1 | CASSSEGQGYNEQFF
TRBD2 | TRBV18 | CASSPVSGPTNEQFF
TRBD2 | TRBV20-1 | CSAPGLAGEGTQYF
NA | TRBV7-9 | CASSQDHYEQYF
TRBD2 | TRBV29-1 | CSVDGWREGKETQYF
NA | TRBV5-1 | CASSLDSRQAPEQFF
TRBD1 | TRBV12-3/TRBV12-4 | CASSSGTALDTQYF
TRBD2 | TRBV7-9 | CASSGTSGRVDEQFF
NA | TRBV7-9 | CASSLRGAAYEQYF
TRBD1 | TRBV7-9 | CASSPTGGPLNNSPLHF
TRBD1 | TRBV19 | CASSIARDRVYGYTF
NA | TRBV10-1 | CASIQRRGSYNEQFF
NA | TRBV5-1 | CASRREGANYGYTF
NA | TRBV24-1 | CATSAGRRSNQPQHF
TRBD2 | TRBV5-8 | CASSSRTSGRAYEQYF
TRBD2 | TRBV7-8 | CASRFSPLSGRRNEQFF
NA | TRBV10-3 | CAISVGTIEPTEAFF
NA | TRBV20-1 | CSARDLAIGNTGELFF
NA | TRBV30 | CAWRKGMNTEAFF
TRBD2 | TRBV24-1 | CATSGGRIDEQYF
TRBD2 | TRBV3-1 | CASSPGLAGASDTQYF
TRBD1 | TRBV28 | CVSSFSGQGEETQYF
TRBD2 | TRBV19 | CASTLGTSGSFGEQFF
NA | TRBV7-9 | CASRLKGYGNTEAFF
NA | TRBV11-2 | CASSPTEYEQFF
TRBD1 | TRBV11-3 | CASSYRGNNEQFF
NA | TRBV29-1 | CSVEVTGSETQYF
NA | TRBV18 | CASSPGQDNSPLHF
TRBD2 | TRBV20-1 | CSASPGLDLGYEQYF
NA | TRBV5-5 | CASSTTGGDTGELFF
TRBD2 | TRBV12-3/TRBV12-4 | CASRLAGGNTGELFF
TRBD1 | TRBV11-2 | CASSLEGTGGNYGYTF
NA | TRBV6-1 | CASSYLTSYNEQFF
NA | TRBV6-5 | CASSFSRSRTEAFF
NA | TRBV19 | CASKGGVLDTEAFF
NA | TRBV29-1 | CSVEAGPKTQYF
NA | TRBV19 | CASRAGPGGELLF
NA | TRBV12-3/TRBV12-4 | CASSQGKDTEAFF